A single sample gave rise to the 21 T cell receptor beta chains below, sequenced in a study of T cell responses to AZD1222 COVID-19 vaccine. Assay used: immunoSEQ multiplex PCR; TCRdb lists only in-frame clones, some missing. The sample lists more than 250,000 clones; more than 80% were seen once. This specimen consisted of peripheral blood, obtained on day 0 of AZD1222 vaccination. The receptor set was obtained from an adult in good health.

This clone was seen just once. The gene calls are TRBV6-5 and TRBJ2-5; 10 nucleotides line up with TRBD1. The CDR3 is made up of 12 amino acids. Germline V CDR1 and CDR2: MNHEY, SVGAGI. Germline trimming cut 7 bases from V and 7 bases from J; bases unmatched to any gene: 3. DNA for the CDR3: TGTGCCAGCATGAGGACAGGGGGGACCCAGTACTTC. This encodes CASMRTGGTQYF.

V is TRBV7-3 and J is TRBJ2-3; 10 bases match TRBD2. CDR1 and CDR2 (germline): SGHTA, FQGTGA. The trim removed 5 bases at V and 6 bases at J, leaving 11 bases unmatched. The CDR3 length is 16 residues. The CDR3 protein is CASSPGSGRADDTQYF. The CDR3 DNA reads as TGTGCCAGCAGCCCTGGGAGCGGGAGGGCCGATGATACGCAGTATTTT.

The chain joins TRBV25-1 to TRBJ1-1; possibly TRBD1 for D (5 bases). CDR1 is MGHDK and CDR2 is SYGVNS in the germline V gene. The CDR3 totals 15 residues. Deletions cut 10 bases from V and 1 base from J, with 19 bases between. This chain's CDR3 is CATRIVGAGNTEAFF. The CDR3 DNA is TGTGCCACCAGAATCGTCGGGGCGGGGAACACTGAAGCTTTCTTT.

The chain combines TRBV2 with TRBJ2-1; 11 nucleotides agree with TRBD1. Germline trimming cut 8 bases from V and 6 bases from J; bases unmatched to any gene: 6. The CDR3 extends over 14 amino acids. Per germline, CDR1 SNHLY and CDR2 FYNNEI. The CDR3 reads CASVSGTGGNEQFF. CDR3 in DNA: TGTGCCAGCGTCTCCGGGACAGGGGGCAATGAGCAGTTCTTC. The variable domain in full, with the rest retrieved from reference TRBV2 and TRBJ2-1, is EPEVTQTPSHQVTQMGQEVILRCVPISNHLYFYWYRQILGQKVEFLVSFYNNEISEKSEIFDDQFSVERPDGSNFTLKIRSTKLEDSAMYFCASVSGTGGNEQFFGPGTRLTVL.

The chain combines TRBV18 with TRBJ2-5; 7 bases agree with TRBD2. This CDR3 comprises 16 residues. Trimming removed 0 bases from V and 1 base from J; junction bases left unmatched: 5. The V gene's germline CDR1 is KGHSH and CDR2 LQKENI. The CDR3 spells CASSPPISGTQETQYF. DNA for the CDR3: TGTGCCAGCTCACCACCGATCAGCGGGACCCAAGAGACCCAGTACTTC.

The V gene is TRBV5-1, the J gene TRBJ2-2, with a tentative D call TRBD1 (5 bases). Germline CDR1 reads SGHRS; CDR2 reads YFSETQ. The V end lost 5 bases, the J end lost 1 base, and 9 bases lay between the germline ends. CDR3 size: 14 residues. CDR3 nucleotide sequence: TGCGCCAGCAGACGTGACAGGAACACCGGGGAGCTGTTTTTT. This codes for CASRRDRNTGELFF.

The chain uses TRBV7-2 and TRBJ2-1, with 12 bases identical to TRBD2. The CDR3 sequence is 14 residues long. Per the germline V gene, CDR1 is SGHTA and CDR2 is FQGNSA. V lost 5 bases to trimming and J lost 10 bases; unmatched junction nucleotides: 6. Here the CDR3 DNA reads TGTGCCAGCAGCGCCGCCGGGACTAGCGGGGAGCAGTTCTTC. This translates into CASSAAGTSGEQFF.

This rearrangement joins TRBV11-2 to TRBJ2-5, with D unresolved. Per the germline V gene, CDR1 is SGHAT and CDR2 is FQNNGV. V gave up 5 bases and J gave up 5 bases, with 9 bases separating them. The CDR3 contains 12 residues. The DNA for the CDR3 is TGTGCCAGCAGCCCGCCCCCGGAGACCCAGTACTTC. Protein: CASSPPPETQYF.

V is TRBV2 and J is TRBJ2-7; 10 positions match TRBD2. CDR1 is SNHLY and CDR2 is FYNNEI in the germline V gene. This CDR3 is 13 amino acids long. The V segment lost 8 bases and the J segment 4 bases; nucleotides outside the gene matches: 5. CDR3 region: CASQDSGGYEQYF. Written as DNA, the CDR3 is TGTGCCAGCCAGGATAGCGGGGGGTACGAGCAGTACTTC.

This clone showed up just once. The genes are TRBV6-4 and TRBJ2-3; possibly TRBD1 for D (5 bases). Germline V gene data show CDR1 as MRHNA and CDR2 as SNTAGT. The CDR3 is 15 amino acids. V dropped 2 bases and J dropped 0 bases, with 9 bases sitting between them. CDR3 nucleotides: TGTGCCAGCAGTGACGTGGCAGGGAGCACAGATACGCAGTATTTT. Translating gives CASSDVAGSTDTQYF.

The chain couples TRBV29-1 to TRBJ1-5; D call uncertain. Germline V gives CDR1 SQVTM, CDR2 ANQGSEA. Trimming removed 4 bases from V and 8 bases from J, with 15 bases in between. The CDR3 loop spans 13 amino acids. Here the CDR3 DNA reads TGCAGCGTTGGAGCCCAACCTCGTGAGCCCCAGCATTTT. Its translation is CSVGAQPREPQHF.

This clone was detected only once. The chain carries TRBV28 and TRBJ1-2, with 9 positions matching TRBD1. The V gene's germline CDR1 is MDHEN and CDR2 SYDVKM. With V trimmed by 3 bases and J by 3 bases, 8 bases remained unmatched. The CDR3 is 16 amino acids. CDR3 residues: CASSFEQGAGHYGYTF. The CDR3 bases are TGTGCCAGCAGTTTTGAACAGGGGGCAGGGCACTATGGCTACACCTTC.

The genes are TRBV6-5 and TRBJ1-4; D might be TRBD1 (5 bases). Trimming took 6 bases from V and 0 from J, leaving 14 bases between them. Germline V gives CDR1 MNHEY, CDR2 SVGAGI. This CDR3 region has 16 residues. The CDR3 reads CASSYRDSATNEKLFF. CDR3 in DNA: TGTGCCAGCAGCTACAGAGACAGTGCAACTAATGAAAAACTGTTTTTT.

Here the CDR3 reads CASARTGTGGSEAFF. The DNA for the CDR3 is TGTGCCAGCGCACGGACCGGGACAGGGGGCTCTGAAGCTTTCTTT. The chain links TRBV6-5 to TRBJ1-1, with 12 bases matching TRBD1. Per the germline V gene, CDR1 is MNHEY and CDR2 is SVGAGI. Trimming cost V 8 bases and J 6 bases; bases outside gene matches: 10. The CDR3 sequence is 15 residues long.

The chain is built from TRBV10-2 and TRBJ1-5; possibly TRBD1 for D (5 bases). V lost 5 bases, J lost 9 bases, and 23 bases lay in between. Germline V gene lookup returns CDR1 WSHSY and CDR2 SAAADI. The CDR3 spans 16 residues. CDR3 amino acids: CASSSSQGTSDRPQHF. Here the CDR3 DNA reads TGCGCCAGCAGTAGCTCGCAGGGAACCTCGGATCGGCCCCAGCATTTT.

J is TRBJ2-5 and V is TRBV7-2; the D gene is possibly TRBD2 (5 bases). CDR3 length: 18 residues. The V end lost 0 bases, the J end lost 5 bases, and 22 bases lay between the germline ends. Germline CDR1 reads SGHTA; CDR2 reads FQGNSA. CDR3 region: CASSLAISVYRARETQYF. The CDR3 DNA reads as TGTGCCAGCAGCTTAGCGATTAGCGTCTACCGAGCGCGGGAGACCCAGTACTTC. Full variable domain (outside the CDR3, taken from reference TRBV7-2 and TRBJ2-5): GAGVSQSPSNKVTEKGKDVELRCDPISGHTALYWYRQSLGQGLEFLIYFQGNSAPDKSGLPSDRFSAERTGGSVSTLTIQRTQQEDSAVYLCASSLAISVYRARETQYFGPGTRLLVL.

The sample holds one count of this clone. The chain employs TRBV2 and TRBJ2-7, with unresolved D. V was pared by 2 bases and J by 6 bases, with 11 bases between. Looked up from germline, CDR1 is SNHLY and CDR2 is FYNNEI. The CDR3 runs to 13 residues. CDR3 DNA sequence: TGTGCCAGCAGTGAACAGAACGGCCGCGAGCAGTACTTC. This codes for CASSEQNGREQYF.

The rearrangement uses TRBV7-9 and TRBJ1-1, with 7 positions matching TRBD1. The germline gives CDR1 SEHNR, CDR2 FQNEAQ (reference sequence). The CDR3 extends over 14 amino acids. The trim removed 1 base at V and 4 bases at J, leaving 3 bases unmatched. CDR3 sequence: CASSLGSGGTEAFF. The DNA for the CDR3 is TGTGCCAGCAGCTTAGGGTCAGGGGGCACTGAAGCTTTCTTT.

This chain links TRBV27 with TRBJ1-3; 7 nucleotides align to TRBD1. From germline, CDR1 is MNHEY and CDR2 SMNVEV (reference sequence). The CDR3 is 14 residues long. Trimming cost V 9 bases and J 1 base; bases outside gene matches: 6. The DNA for the CDR3 is TGTGCCAGGGGGGACAGAGCTTCTGGAAACACCATATATTTT. This gives the protein CARGDRASGNTIYF.

This clone was detected once. The J gene is TRBJ1-4, the V gene TRBV28; TRBD1 might be the D (5 bases). The CDR3 runs to 15 residues. Per the germline V gene, CDR1 is MDHEN and CDR2 is SYDVKM. Trimming stripped 4 bases from V and 8 bases from J, with 17 bases between. DNA of the CDR3: TGTGCCAGCAGTTATAACCCAAAAGCAGGGGAAAAACTGTTTTTT. This gives the protein CASSYNPKAGEKLFF.

V usage is TRBV5-1 and J usage is TRBJ1-4; D remains ambiguous. Germline-derived CDR1 and CDR2 are SGHRS and YFSETQ. This CDR3 has 16 amino acids. V was pared by 0 bases and J by 0 bases, with 9 bases between. The chain's CDR3 is CASSLGSGTTNEKLFF. In nucleotides, the CDR3 is TGCGCCAGCAGCTTGGGGTCAGGTACAACTAATGAAAAACTGTTTTTT.